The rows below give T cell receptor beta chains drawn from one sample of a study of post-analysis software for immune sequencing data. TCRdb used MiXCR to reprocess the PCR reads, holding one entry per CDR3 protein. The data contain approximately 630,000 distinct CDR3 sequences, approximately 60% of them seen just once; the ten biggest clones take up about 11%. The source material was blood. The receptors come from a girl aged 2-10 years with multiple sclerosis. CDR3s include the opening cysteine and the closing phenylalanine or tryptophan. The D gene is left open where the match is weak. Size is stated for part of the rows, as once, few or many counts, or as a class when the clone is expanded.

cdr3_nt: TGTGCCAGCAGCTCTTATCCATCCCAGGGGGTCTATGGCTACACCTTC
cdr3_aa: CASSSYPSQGVYGYTF
d_call: TRBD1
clone_size: once
v_call: TRBV5-5
j_call: TRBJ1-2

cdr3_nt: TGCGCCAGCAGCTTGGAGGGGGCGCGTCTCGCAGATACGCAGTATTTT
cdr3_aa: CASSLEGARLADTQYF
d_call: TRBD1
clone_size: -
v_call: TRBV5-1
j_call: TRBJ2-3

cdr3_nt: TGTGCCAGCAGAACTGGGGAACTTCGGGCTTTCTTT
cdr3_aa: CASRTGELRAFF
d_call: -
clone_size: -
v_call: TRBV6-6
j_call: TRBJ1-1

cdr3_nt: TGCGCCAGCAGCTTGTCTCAGGTGGTAGAGACCCAGTACTTC
cdr3_aa: CASSLSQVVETQYF
d_call: -
clone_size: -
v_call: TRBV5-1
j_call: TRBJ2-5

cdr3_nt: TGTGCCAGTAACAAGCAGAGGGCGAGGAATGAGCAGTTCTTC
cdr3_aa: CASNKQRARNEQFF
d_call: -
clone_size: -
v_call: TRBV11-2
j_call: TRBJ2-1

cdr3_nt: TGTGCCGTCTGGGATTCGAACACTGAAGCTTTCTTT
cdr3_aa: CAVWDSNTEAFF
d_call: -
clone_size: -
v_call: TRBV6-5
j_call: TRBJ1-1

cdr3_nt: TGTGCCAGCTGGACCGGGCCCATAGCCAAAAACATTCAGTACTTC
cdr3_aa: CASWTGPIAKNIQYF
d_call: -
clone_size: -
v_call: TRBV7-9
j_call: TRBJ2-4

cdr3_nt: TGTGCCAGCAGTACGCCGGGACAGGGCTATGGCTACACCTTC
cdr3_aa: CASSTPGQGYGYTF
d_call: TRBD1
clone_size: -
v_call: TRBV12-3/TRBV12-4
j_call: TRBJ1-2

cdr3_nt: TGTGCCAGCAGCCCATACTCGCGGGCCAGAGGTGGGGAGCAGTTCTTC
cdr3_aa: CASSPYSRARGGEQFF
d_call: -
clone_size: few
v_call: TRBV7-2
j_call: TRBJ2-1

cdr3_nt: TGTGCCAGCGTAGGGGCCCCCACCGGGGAGCTGTTTTTT
cdr3_aa: CASVGAPTGELFF
d_call: -
clone_size: -
v_call: TRBV6-6
j_call: TRBJ2-2

cdr3_nt: TGCAGTGCGACAGCCCCTGGCGGGAGTTGGGAGACCCAGTACTTC
cdr3_aa: CSATAPGGSWETQYF
d_call: TRBD2
clone_size: once
v_call: TRBV20-1
j_call: TRBJ2-5

cdr3_nt: TGCGCCAGCAGCTTGTCGACAGGGGGGCAGTACTTC
cdr3_aa: CASSLSTGGQYF
d_call: TRBD1
clone_size: -
v_call: TRBV5-1
j_call: TRBJ2-5

cdr3_nt: TGCAGCGTTGAACCACAGGGGTTCACAGATACGCAGTATTTT
cdr3_aa: CSVEPQGFTDTQYF
d_call: TRBD1
clone_size: -
v_call: TRBV29-1
j_call: TRBJ2-3

cdr3_nt: TGTGCCAGCAGTTACCCGGGACAGAGGTCCCAAGAGACCCAGTACTTC
cdr3_aa: CASSYPGQRSQETQYF
d_call: TRBD1
clone_size: -
v_call: TRBV7-9
j_call: TRBJ2-5

cdr3_nt: TGTGCCAGCCGGGGCCCCTCATCGAACACTGAAGCTTTCTTT
cdr3_aa: CASRGPSSNTEAFF
d_call: -
clone_size: -
v_call: TRBV7-9
j_call: TRBJ1-1

cdr3_nt: TGTGCCAGCAGTCTGGGGGGTCTTAACGGAGGAGATACGCAGTATTTT
cdr3_aa: CASSLGGLNGGDTQYF
d_call: -
clone_size: many
v_call: TRBV7-2
j_call: TRBJ2-3

cdr3_nt: TGTGCCAGCAGTTCAACAGGGGCGCCGAACACTGAAGCTTTCTTT
cdr3_aa: CASSSTGAPNTEAFF
d_call: TRBD1
clone_size: once
v_call: TRBV6-2/TRBV6-3
j_call: TRBJ1-1

cdr3_nt: TGCGCCAGCAGTCGGAAAGCGGGAGCCCCCGCAGATACGCAGTATTTT
cdr3_aa: CASSRKAGAPADTQYF
d_call: TRBD2
clone_size: -
v_call: TRBV5-1
j_call: TRBJ2-3

cdr3_nt: TGCAGTGTTAGAGCTAGCGGGGGCCCAGGACGACGGGAGACCCAGTACTTC
cdr3_aa: CSVRASGGPGRRETQYF
d_call: TRBD2
clone_size: -
v_call: TRBV20-1
j_call: TRBJ2-5

cdr3_nt: TGTGCCAGCAGTTTTGACAGGGTTTACAAGCAGTACTTC
cdr3_aa: CASSFDRVYKQYF
d_call: TRBD1
clone_size: -
v_call: TRBV12-3/TRBV12-4
j_call: TRBJ2-7

cdr3_nt: TGCAGCGTCCTTACAGGGTTTGGGGAGACCCAGTACTTC
cdr3_aa: CSVLTGFGETQYF
d_call: -
clone_size: -
v_call: TRBV29-1
j_call: TRBJ2-5

cdr3_nt: TGCGCCAGCAGCCCAAGGAATTCGGGTGAGCAGTTCTTC
cdr3_aa: CASSPRNSGEQFF
d_call: -
clone_size: once
v_call: TRBV5-1
j_call: TRBJ2-1

cdr3_nt: TGCGCCAGCAGCTCAAAAAAGCTAACTACCGGGACCTCCGGGGGCGAGCAGTACTTC
cdr3_aa: CASSSKKLTTGTSGGEQYF
d_call: -
clone_size: -
v_call: TRBV5-1
j_call: TRBJ2-7

cdr3_nt: TGTGCCACCAGTGATTTCAGACAGTCGGGGGAAGATACGCAGTATTTT
cdr3_aa: CATSDFRQSGEDTQYF
d_call: -
clone_size: -
v_call: TRBV24-1
j_call: TRBJ2-3

cdr3_nt: TGTGCCATCAGTGAGTCCCAGACAGGGGGGACGGACCCGGGCACAGATACGCAGTATTTT
cdr3_aa: CAISESQTGGTDPGTDTQYF
d_call: TRBD1
clone_size: -
v_call: TRBV10-3
j_call: TRBJ2-3

cdr3_nt: TGCAGTGCTAGCTGGGACTCTTCCGCCTCTGGGGCCAACGTCCTGACTTTC
cdr3_aa: CSASWDSSASGANVLTF
d_call: -
clone_size: few
v_call: TRBV20-1
j_call: TRBJ2-6

cdr3_nt: TGTGCCAGCAGCCTAGGGACGGGACTAGCGGGAGGAAGCGAGCAGTACTTC
cdr3_aa: CASSLGTGLAGGSEQYF
d_call: TRBD2
clone_size: -
v_call: TRBV14
j_call: TRBJ2-7

cdr3_nt: TGTGCCAGCAGCTCATTAGATCCCAGGGTCTCCCTCACAGATACGCAGTATTTT
cdr3_aa: CASSSLDPRVSLTDTQYF
d_call: -
clone_size: -
v_call: TRBV7-6
j_call: TRBJ2-3

cdr3_nt: TGTGCCAGCGGGACTAGCGGTCCCGAGACCCAGTACTTC
cdr3_aa: CASGTSGPETQYF
d_call: TRBD2
clone_size: -
v_call: TRBV3-1
j_call: TRBJ2-5

cdr3_nt: TGTGCCAGCAGTGTAGCGGGGGGGCCCCGAGCAGGCGGGGAGCTGTTTTTT
cdr3_aa: CASSVAGGPRAGGELFF
d_call: TRBD2
clone_size: -
v_call: TRBV2
j_call: TRBJ2-2

cdr3_nt: TGTGCCAGCAGCAAGGACAGGCCTGAGCAGTTCTTC
cdr3_aa: CASSKDRPEQFF
d_call: TRBD1
clone_size: -
v_call: TRBV6-6
j_call: TRBJ2-1

cdr3_nt: TGCAGCGTTGGGGAGGCGGGCTCCTACGAGCAGTACTTC
cdr3_aa: CSVGEAGSYEQYF
d_call: -
clone_size: -
v_call: TRBV29-1
j_call: TRBJ2-7

cdr3_nt: TGTGCCGGCAGCTTAGATTTGGGACCCAGAGTTGGTCTGTTCTTC
cdr3_aa: CAGSLDLGPRVGLFF
d_call: -
clone_size: -
v_call: TRBV11-2
j_call: TRBJ2-1

cdr3_nt: TGTGCCAGCAGCGTCGACGCAGGGATATTCACAGATACGCAGTATTTT
cdr3_aa: CASSVDAGIFTDTQYF
d_call: -
clone_size: -
v_call: TRBV9
j_call: TRBJ2-3

cdr3_nt: TGCAGTGCTCCCAAGACAGGGAACTACATTGAGCAGTTCTTC
cdr3_aa: CSAPKTGNYIEQFF
d_call: TRBD1
clone_size: -
v_call: TRBV20-1
j_call: TRBJ2-1

cdr3_nt: TGCAGTGCTTCCACTGATAGGGATACGCAGTATTTT
cdr3_aa: CSASTDRDTQYF
d_call: -
clone_size: -
v_call: TRBV20-1
j_call: TRBJ2-3

cdr3_nt: TGCAGTGCTCGACTCTCATTAGGTCAAGAGACCCAGTACTTC
cdr3_aa: CSARLSLGQETQYF
d_call: -
clone_size: -
v_call: TRBV20-1
j_call: TRBJ2-5

cdr3_nt: TGCGCCAGCAGCTTGGGGGGCGCGGCTTACAATGAGCAGTTCTTC
cdr3_aa: CASSLGGAAYNEQFF
d_call: -
clone_size: few
v_call: TRBV5-1
j_call: TRBJ2-1

cdr3_nt: TGCAGTGCTAGAGAATCTGGCAATGAGCAGTTCTTC
cdr3_aa: CSARESGNEQFF
d_call: -
clone_size: few
v_call: TRBV20-1
j_call: TRBJ2-1

cdr3_nt: TGCAGCGTTGAGATAGCGGGAGGACCCGAGCAGTTCTTC
cdr3_aa: CSVEIAGGPEQFF
d_call: TRBD2
clone_size: -
v_call: TRBV29-1
j_call: TRBJ2-1

cdr3_nt: TGTGCCAGCAGCTCCAGTCAGGGACAGGGGGCGACAAGGTATTTT
cdr3_aa: CASSSSQGQGATRYF
d_call: TRBD1
clone_size: few
v_call: TRBV7-3
j_call: TRBJ2-3

cdr3_nt: TGCGCCAGCAGCTCAACACCCTCGCAAGGGGACACTGAAGCTTTCTTT
cdr3_aa: CASSSTPSQGDTEAFF
d_call: -
clone_size: -
v_call: TRBV5-1
j_call: TRBJ1-1

cdr3_nt: TGCGCCAGCAGCCAAGCAACGGGGTTTGACTATGGCTACACCTTC
cdr3_aa: CASSQATGFDYGYTF
d_call: -
clone_size: -
v_call: TRBV4-1
j_call: TRBJ1-2

cdr3_nt: TGTGCCAGCGAGGGGTTTTATGTGGCGGGAGGCTACGAGCAGTACTTC
cdr3_aa: CASEGFYVAGGYEQYF
d_call: TRBD2
clone_size: few
v_call: TRBV7-9
j_call: TRBJ2-7

cdr3_nt: TGTGCCAGCAGTGAAGTCCAGGGGCAGTTCTTC
cdr3_aa: CASSEVQGQFF
d_call: -
clone_size: -
v_call: TRBV12-3/TRBV12-4
j_call: TRBJ2-1

cdr3_nt: TGCAGCGTTGAGACAGCGACACCCTACGAGCAGTACTTC
cdr3_aa: CSVETATPYEQYF
d_call: -
clone_size: -
v_call: TRBV29-1
j_call: TRBJ2-7

cdr3_nt: TGTGCCAGCAGCCCTCGGGGTACGAACACTGAAGCTTTCTTT
cdr3_aa: CASSPRGTNTEAFF
d_call: -
clone_size: few
v_call: TRBV7-2
j_call: TRBJ1-1

cdr3_nt: TGTGCCACCAGTGATTTCAGGGTAGGTGAGCAGTTCTTC
cdr3_aa: CATSDFRVGEQFF
d_call: -
clone_size: few
v_call: TRBV24-1
j_call: TRBJ2-1

cdr3_nt: TGTGCCAGCAGTCTTTCTAACAGCAGGAACACTGAAGCTTTCTTT
cdr3_aa: CASSLSNSRNTEAFF
d_call: -
clone_size: -
v_call: TRBV6-2/TRBV6-3
j_call: TRBJ1-1

cdr3_nt: TGTGCCAGCAGCTTAAACAGAAATTCACCCCTCCACTTT
cdr3_aa: CASSLNRNSPLHF
d_call: -
clone_size: few
v_call: TRBV7-2
j_call: TRBJ1-6

cdr3_nt: TGTGCCAGCAGTTTACGGACAGGGACCTACAATGAGCAGTACTTC
cdr3_aa: CASSLRTGTYNEQYF
d_call: TRBD1
clone_size: -
v_call: TRBV27
j_call: TRBJ2-5

cdr3_nt: TGTGCCAGCACCCTCGGGGCACCCCTGGGGAATTCACCCCTCCACTTT
cdr3_aa: CASTLGAPLGNSPLHF
d_call: -
clone_size: few
v_call: TRBV12-3/TRBV12-4
j_call: TRBJ1-6

cdr3_nt: TGCGCCAGCAGCCGCGGACGGCTAGATGGCTACACCTTC
cdr3_aa: CASSRGRLDGYTF
d_call: -
clone_size: -
v_call: TRBV5-1
j_call: TRBJ1-2